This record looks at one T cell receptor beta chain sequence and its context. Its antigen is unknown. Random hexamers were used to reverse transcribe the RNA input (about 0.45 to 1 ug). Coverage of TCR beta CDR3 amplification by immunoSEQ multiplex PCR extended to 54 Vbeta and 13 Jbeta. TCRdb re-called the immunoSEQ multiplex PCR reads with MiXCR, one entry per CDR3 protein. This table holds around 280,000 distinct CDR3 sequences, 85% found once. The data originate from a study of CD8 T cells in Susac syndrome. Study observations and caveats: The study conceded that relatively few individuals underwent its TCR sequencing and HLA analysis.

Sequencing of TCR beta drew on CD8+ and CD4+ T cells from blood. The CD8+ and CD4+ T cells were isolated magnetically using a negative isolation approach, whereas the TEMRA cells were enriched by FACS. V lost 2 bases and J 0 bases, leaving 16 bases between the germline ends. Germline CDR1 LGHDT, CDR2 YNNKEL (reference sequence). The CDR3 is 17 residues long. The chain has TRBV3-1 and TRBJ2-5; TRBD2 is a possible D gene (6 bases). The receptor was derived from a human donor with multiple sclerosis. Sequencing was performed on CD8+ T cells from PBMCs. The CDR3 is CASSQFGRSTYQETQYF. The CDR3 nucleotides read TGTGCCAGCAGCCAATTCGGGAGATCGACTTACCAAGAGACCCAGTACTTC.